Listed here are 32 T cell receptor beta chains from one sample, sequenced in a study of read filtering for tumor transcriptome and immune sequencing (dated by TCRdb to between 2020 and 2021). The data were produced on an Illumina HiSeq 4000. The Immunoverse kit was used to build TCR libraries from 400 to 500 ng RNA, with molecular barcoded adaptors covering alpha/delta and beta/gamma chains. TCRdb trimmed the raw reads at Q25, called clones with MiXCR and kept productive beta chains. Each entry merges the rows of one CDR3 protein and shows their most common DNA and genes. The sample contains around 33,000 distinct CDR3 sequences, roughly 18% of them found a single time. Around 15% of the sample is in the top ten clones. The sequenced sample consisted of a population of CD138-negative cells sorted from bone marrow. The sample's cell subset or site label, decoded: bone marrow mononuclear cells depleted of CD138+ plasma/myeloma cells by negative magnetic selection. The origin of the receptors is a donor at least 40 years old with multiple myeloma.

This clonotype showed up many times. The chain carries TRBV24-1 and TRBJ2-1, with no clear D. Per germline, CDR1 KGHDR and CDR2 SFDVKD. This CDR3 is 13 amino acids long. V lost 3 bases to trimming and J lost 9 bases, with 11 bases between them. The CDR3 DNA is TGTGCCACCAGTGATCCCCCGAAGGGTGAGCAGTTCTTC. As protein: CATSDPPKGEQFF.

This clonotype occurred many times. V is TRBV20-1 and J is TRBJ2-5, with TRBD2 matching 10 bases. The length of the CDR3 is 15 residues. CDR1 and CDR2 from the germline V gene are DFQATT and SNEGSKA (reference sequence). Trimming removed 0 bases from V and 3 bases from J; junction bases left unmatched: 4. The CDR3 DNA follows: TGCAGTGCTAGAGATGCCCTAGCGGGGGAAGAGACCCAGTACTTC. As protein: CSARDALAGEETQYF.

Ten or more counts support this clonotype. This chain joins TRBV27 and TRBJ1-1; 9 bases agree with TRBD1. Per the germline V gene, CDR1 is MNHEY and CDR2 is SMNVEV (reference sequence). Trimming cost V 8 bases and J 5 bases; bases outside gene matches: 6. This CDR3 contains 13 residues. The CDR3 reads CASQQGARTEAFF. The CDR3 DNA reads as TGTGCCAGCCAACAGGGGGCTAGGACTGAAGCTTTCTTT.

This clonotype was seen repeatedly, ten times or more. The chain couples TRBV7-2 to TRBJ2-5; D perhaps matches TRBD2 (5 bases). Germline lookup yields CDR1 SGHTA and CDR2 FQGNSA. V lost 2 bases, J lost 4 bases, and 8 bases lay in between. The CDR3 runs to 13 residues. CDR3 sequence reads: CASSLRGIETQYF. CDR3 DNA sequence: TGTGCCAGCAGCTTACGGGGAATAGAGACCCAGTACTTC.

This clonotype was seen many times. The gene calls are TRBV13 and TRBJ2-5, with a possible D match to TRBD2 (6 bases). The germline CDR1 and CDR2 sequences are PRHDT and FYEKMQ (reference sequence). The length of the CDR3 is 15 residues. V gave up 5 bases and J gave up 5 bases, with 18 bases separating them. The CDR3 DNA reads as TGTGCCAGCAGCACTCATACGGGGGATGGGGAGACCCAGTACTTC. Translation: CASSTHTGDGETQYF.

The chain combines TRBV5-1 with TRBJ1-5; D uncertain. The CDR3 sequence is 14 residues long. V lost 0 bases, J lost 7 bases, and 11 bases lay in between. The germline V gene has CDR1 SGHRS and CDR2 YFSETQ. The CDR3 coding sequence is TGCGCCAGCAGCTTGGATTCCTCCAGCCAGCCCCAGCATTTT. Encoded protein: CASSLDSSSQPQHF.

This clonotype came up many times. The chain joins TRBV19 to TRBJ2-3; maybe TRBD1 (6 bases). Trimming stripped 8 bases from V and 2 bases from J, with 11 bases between. Germline V gene sequence: CDR1 LNHDA, CDR2 SQIVND (reference sequence). The CDR3 totals 13 residues. The CDR3 sequence: CASRDTTTDTQYF. In nucleotides, the CDR3 is TGTGCCAGTCGGGACACCACCACAGATACGCAGTATTTT.

This clonotype was observed many times. The chain combines TRBV5-1 with TRBJ1-4; 9 nucleotides line up with TRBD1. Germline trimming cut 4 bases from V and 8 bases from J; bases unmatched to any gene: 3. The CDR3 has 13 amino acids. The germline gives CDR1 SGHRS, CDR2 YFSETQ. CDR3 sequence: CASSRTGEEKLFF. For the CDR3, the DNA is TGCGCCAGCAGCCGGACAGGGGAGGAAAAACTGTTTTTT.

A remark on this clonotype: A read error is likely, as this CDR3 ends without the conserved phenylalanine or tryptophan. This chain uses TRBV20-1 with TRBJ1-1, with 7 nucleotides matching TRBD1. Germline CDR1 reads DFQATT; CDR2 reads SNEGSKA (reference sequence). V gave up 6 bases and J gave up 6 bases; unmatched junction bases: 13. This CDR3 has 14 residues. The CDR3 region has the DNA TGCAGTGCCAAGGGGGCACTGCTTTTGGCTGAAGCTTTCCCT. This codes for CSAKGALLLAEAFP.

This clonotype appeared many times. The CDR3 DNA sequence: TGCAGCGTTTTGCTAGCGGGAACAGCAGATACGCAGTATTTT. Protein product: CSVLLAGTADTQYF. The V and J genes are TRBV29-1 and TRBJ1-4; TRBD2 agrees at 9 bases. The J call may be mistaken, given a closer DNA end match to TRBJ2-3. CDR3 length: 14 amino acids. CDR1 is SQVTM and CDR2 is ANQGSEA in the germline V gene.

This clonotype turned up a few times. This chain links TRBV30 with TRBJ2-2, with D perhaps given as TRBD1 or TRBD2 (5 bases each). Germline V gene data show CDR1 as GTSNPN and CDR2 as SVGIG (reference sequence). This CDR3 is built from 16 residues. V lost 3 bases and J lost 2, with 16 bases in between. The CDR3 reads CAWSETGTLNTGELFF. CDR3 sequence (DNA): TGTGCCTGGAGCGAAACCGGGACGTTAAACACCGGGGAGCTGTTTTTT.

By its share, this clonotype is medium-sized (0.01 to 0.1%). The chain recombines TRBV2 with TRBJ2-6; D gene ambiguous. The V gene lost 4 bases and the J gene lost 2 bases, with 9 bases spanning the gap. In germline, CDR1 is SNHLY, CDR2 FYNNEI. This CDR3 has 15 residues. For the CDR3, the DNA is TGTGCCAGCAGTGGCACGGCCCCTGGGGCCAACGTCCTGACTTTC. This codes for CASSGTAPGANVLTF.

Many counts were recorded for this clonotype. The gene calls are TRBV5-1 and TRBJ1-1; possible D gene TRBD1, 6 bases. CDR3 size: 14 residues. Per germline, CDR1 SGHRS and CDR2 YFSETQ. V was clipped by 4 bases and J by 4 bases, with 14 bases between them. The DNA for the CDR3 is TGCGCCAGCAGCGCAGGGGAGGTAGGCACTGAAGCTTTCTTT. This codes for CASSAGEVGTEAFF. Full variable domain (outside the CDR3, taken from reference TRBV5-1 and TRBJ1-1): KAGVTQTPRYLIKTRGQQVTLSCSPISGHRSVSWYQQTPGQGLQFLFEYFSETQRNKGNFPGRFSGRQFSNSRSEMNVSTLELGDSALYLCASSAGEVGTEAFFGQGTRLTVV.

The table lists this clonotype with many counts. This rearrangement joins TRBV7-3 to TRBJ1-2; D remains ambiguous. The CDR3 is 13 residues long. The V end was cut by 4 bases, the J end by 8 bases, with 14 bases between. From germline, CDR1 is SGHTA and CDR2 FQGTGA. The CDR3 DNA is TGTGCCAGCAGCTCCCCAGGCCTCCGGGGCTACACCTTC. Translated, it gives CASSSPGLRGYTF.

This clonotype has a handful of counts. The rearrangement links TRBV2 to TRBJ2-1; D gene unclear. CDR3 size: 14 residues. Germline CDR1 SNHLY, CDR2 FYNNEI. Trimming pared 2 bases from V and 0 bases from J, leaving 5 bases between. CDR3 DNA: TGTGCCAGCAGTGAAACCGGCTCCTACAATGAGCAGTTCTTC. Protein sequence: CASSETGSYNEQFF.

This clonotype has a count of ten or more. J is TRBJ2-7 and V is TRBV20-1, with D perhaps matching TRBD1 (5 bases). V was clipped by 0 bases and J by 1 base, with 7 bases between them. The CDR3 covers 13 residues. The germline CDR1 and CDR2 sequences are DFQATT and SNEGSKA (reference sequence). CDR3 protein: CSARDQGSYEQYF. The CDR3 DNA is TGCAGTGCTAGAGACCAGGGATCCTACGAGCAGTACTTC.

This rearrangement joins TRBV2 to TRBJ2-6; 10 nucleotides match TRBD1. Per germline, CDR1 SNHLY and CDR2 FYNNEI. After removal of 7 bases from V and 5 bases from J, the junction contained 14 bases not matched to a gene. The CDR3 covers 18 residues. The chain's CDR3 is CASNDERQGAHRANVLTF. In DNA, the CDR3 is TGTGCCAGCAACGACGAGAGACAGGGGGCGCATCGGGCCAACGTCCTGACTTTC.

The rearrangement links TRBV5-1 to TRBJ2-7, with a tentative D call TRBD2 (5 bases). CDR1 is SGHRS, CDR2 YFSETQ, per germline. The CDR3 is 14 amino acids. Deletions cut 2 bases from V and 3 bases from J, with 12 bases between. The CDR3 sequence is CASSLDEGGYEQYF. DNA for the CDR3: TGCGCCAGCAGCTTAGATGAGGGCGGCTACGAGCAGTACTTC.

This clonotype qualifies as medium-sized. CDR3 bases: TGTGCCAGTAAGGCGACTAGCGGTTTCTCCTACAATGAGCAGTTCTTC. The encoded protein is CASKATSGFSYNEQFF. The rearrangement uses TRBV19 and TRBJ2-1; TRBD2 matches 9 bases. The CDR3 is 16 residues long. The germline gives CDR1 LNHDA, CDR2 SQIVND (reference sequence). Germline trimming cut 7 bases from V and 0 bases from J; bases unmatched to any gene: 7.

Relative to its sample, this clonotype is medium-sized. The chain uses TRBV20-1 and TRBJ2-1; 8 nucleotides agree with TRBD2. The junction had 10 bases not matched to a gene; V was cut back by 5 bases and J by 7 bases. Germline values: CDR1 DFQATT, CDR2 SNEGSKA (reference sequence). The CDR3 is made up of 14 amino acids. In DNA, the CDR3 is TGCAGTGCTCAACCCGGGACTAGTCAGAATGAGCAGTTCTTC. Translated, it gives CSAQPGTSQNEQFF.

In its sample, this clonotype was seen many times. V usage is TRBV5-4 and J usage is TRBJ1-2, with D tentatively TRBD1 (6 bases). This CDR3 has 12 residues. Germline CDR1 reads SGHNT; CDR2 reads YYREEE (reference sequence). V dropped 6 bases and J dropped 8 bases, with 14 bases sitting between them. The DNA of the CDR3 is TGTGCCAGCACCCTAACAGGGAGAGGCTACACCTTC. It is translated as CASTLTGRGYTF. Together with reference TRBV5-4 and TRBJ1-2, the CDR3 gives the full variable domain: ETGVTQSPTHLIKTRGQQVTLRCSSQSGHNTVSWYQQALGQGPQFIFQYYREEENGRGNFPPRFSGLQFPNYSSELNVNALELDDSALYLCASTLTGRGYTFGSGTRLTVV.

This sequence joins TRBV12-3 or TRBV12-4 and TRBJ2-3; D is ambiguous. The CDR3 contains 13 residues. Trimming pared 3 bases from V and 3 bases from J, leaving 7 bases between. The DNA of the CDR3 is TGTGCCAGCAGTTTGAGCCAAACAGATACGCAGTATTTT. It codes for CASSLSQTDTQYF.

Only a few counts were recorded for this clonotype. This rearrangement joins TRBV11-1 to TRBJ2-5; 8 nucleotides line up with TRBD1. The CDR3 length is 15 residues. Germline V gives CDR1 SGHAT, CDR2 FQDESV (reference sequence). The trim removed 7 bases at V and 5 bases at J, leaving 12 bases unmatched. CDR3 sequence reads: CASTKGPGGVETQYF. DNA of the CDR3: TGTGCCAGCACTAAAGGGCCAGGGGGCGTGGAGACCCAGTACTTC.

This clonotype was counted ten times or more. This chain uses TRBV6-5 with TRBJ1-2; a possible D gene is TRBD1 (6 bases). CDR3 size: 14 residues. Trimming took off 4 bases at V and 2 bases at J, with 11 bases between the two ends. Germline-derived CDR1 and CDR2 are MNHEY and SVGAGI. The CDR3 sequence: CASSSVDRNYGYTF. DNA of the CDR3: TGTGCCAGCAGTTCCGTAGACAGGAACTATGGCTACACCTTC.

In its sample, this clonotype was seen many times. The chain couples TRBV7-2 to TRBJ2-5; unclear D gene. Deletions cut 1 base from V and 2 bases from J, with 11 bases between. The CDR3 loop spans 15 amino acids. The germline V gene has CDR1 SGHTA and CDR2 FQGNSA. The CDR3: CASSLVSALQETQYF. The CDR3 DNA reads as TGTGCCAGCAGCTTAGTCAGCGCCCTACAAGAGACCCAGTACTTC.

This clonotype came up many times. V is TRBV11-2 and J is TRBJ1-1; 7 positions match TRBD1. The CDR3 has 17 residues. V was clipped by 1 base and J by 3 bases; unmatched bases: 11. Per germline, CDR1 SGHAT and CDR2 FQNNGV. The CDR3 is CASSLGLGGFLHTEAFF. The CDR3 DNA reads TGTGCCAGCAGCTTAGGTTTAGGGGGCTTTCTTCACACTGAAGCTTTCTTT.

This clonotype was picked up many times. The J gene is TRBJ2-1, the V gene TRBV20-1; 12 nucleotides line up with TRBD1. The CDR3 contains 14 residues. J lost 8 bases, V lost 6 bases, and 8 bases had no gene match. From germline, CDR1 is DFQATT and CDR2 SNEGSKA (reference sequence). The CDR3 reads CSASGTGGVDEQFF. CDR3 coding DNA: TGCAGTGCGTCCGGGACAGGGGGCGTCGATGAGCAGTTCTTC.

The table lists this clonotype with many counts. This chain joins TRBV2 and TRBJ2-1; D possibly corresponds to TRBD2 (5 bases). The CDR3 loop spans 12 amino acids. The germline V gene encodes CDR1 SNHLY and CDR2 FYNNEI. With 6 bases removed from V and 8 bases from J, the gap between germline ends came to 11 bases. CDR3 sequence: CASRATSDEQFF. The DNA for the CDR3 is TGTGCCAGCAGGGCCACTAGTGATGAGCAGTTCTTC.

Many counts were recorded for this clonotype. The chain employs TRBV5-4 and TRBJ1-1; 7 nucleotides align to TRBD1. The V segment lost 4 bases and the J segment 4 bases; nucleotides outside the gene matches: 13. This CDR3 is built from 16 residues. The germline CDR1 and CDR2 sequences are SGHNT and YYREEE (reference sequence). The CDR3 nucleotides are TGTGCCAGCAGCGGTAACAGGGGAAGCGCGTTCACTGAAGCTTTCTTT. It translates to CASSGNRGSAFTEAFF.

This clonotype has ten or more counts. This rearrangement joins TRBV4-1 to TRBJ2-6; no reliable D call. The length of the CDR3 is 13 residues. Germline V gene lookup returns CDR1 MGHRA and CDR2 YSYEKL. With 5 bases removed from V and 1 base from J, the gap between germline ends came to 3 bases. The CDR3 DNA reads TGCGCCAGCAGCGTATCTGGGGCCAACGTCCTGACTTTC. Translating gives CASSVSGANVLTF.

Turning to this clonotype: Germline is not matched at one junction end, which may reflect a read error. This sequence joins TRBV6-1 and TRBJ2-5; 8 positions agree with TRBD1. The CDR3 has 15 residues. The germline CDR1 and CDR2 sequences are MNHNS and SASEGT. CDR3 nucleotide sequence: TGTGCCAGCGGTGAAGAGGGACAGGACCAAGAGACCCAGCACTTC. It specifies CASGEEGQDQETQHF.

The sample holds many counts of this clonotype. This chain links TRBV24-1 with TRBJ1-5; 9 positions match TRBD1. Germline CDR1 reads KGHDR; CDR2 reads SFDVKD. This CDR3 is built from 15 residues. Germline trimming cut 5 bases from V and 4 bases from J; bases unmatched to any gene: 5. Here the CDR3 reads CATSGRTGENQPQHF. The CDR3 DNA is TGTGCCACCAGTGGGCGGACAGGGGAGAATCAGCCCCAGCATTTT.